Ten or more counts support the clone carrying this TCR beta chain. Its specificity is not known. These data come from a study of early T cells in non-severe SARS-CoV-2 infection. Study-wide context: The authors sequenced bulk RNA from unsorted whole blood, leaving chains unpaired. Regarding the study as a whole: Reliance on VDJdb matching favored anti-spike CD8 responses; private and CD4 specificities were missed.

Each cDNA molecule carried a unique molecular identifier. Using its own MiXCR run on the 5' RACE reads, TCRdb lists one record per CDR3 protein. The sample yields 35,000 to 40,000 distinct CDR3 sequences, approximately 5% seen once. The V and J ends lost 0 bases and 7 bases respectively, with 13 bases between them. Germline values: CDR1 LGHDT, CDR2 YNNKEL (reference sequence). The CDR3 has 15 residues. This TCR came from an adult who was a healthcare worker with PCR-confirmed SARS-CoV-2 infection or an uninfected control (not recorded which). Material for sequencing was whole blood. The chain is built from TRBV3-1 and TRBJ2-1; no definite D call. As DNA, the CDR3 is TGTGCCAGCAGCCAAGAGGATGCCCCATGGAATGAGCAGTTCTTC. This encodes CASSQEDAPWNEQFF.